These 20 T cell receptor beta chains originate from one sample sequenced in a study of identical twins. TCRdb re-derived calls from the 5' RACE reads in MiXCR, one entry per CDR3 protein. The table includes about 340,000 distinct CDR3 sequences, 9% to 15% detected once. Separately, the same data were catalogued under a study of yellow fever vaccine responses in identical twins.

Material: CD8+ T cells sorted from blood. The receptor source for this set is a woman between 18 and 29 years old in good health.

This clonotype came up many times. This chain uses TRBV5-1 with TRBJ1-2; D gene unclear. The CDR3 has 12 residues. Trimming took 0 bases from V and 7 from J, leaving 7 bases between them. In germline, CDR1 is SGHRS, CDR2 YFSETQ. CDR3 in amino acids: CASSLDLSGYTF. CDR3 nucleotide sequence: TGCGCCAGCAGCTTGGACCTCTCTGGCTACACCTTC.

This clonotype was detected a few times. The chain employs TRBV10-3 and TRBJ2-3, with 7 bases that match TRBD1. The CDR3 is 11 amino acids. Losses at the gene ends were 8 bases for V and 11 bases for J; bases not matched to a gene: 7. Germline V gene sequence: CDR1 ENHRY, CDR2 SYGVKD. The CDR3 DNA sequence: TGTGCCATCGGCTTTGGGGACAGGCAGTATTTT. This translates into CAIGFGDRQYF.

A few counts support this clonotype. The chain couples TRBV14 to TRBJ2-7, with D tentatively TRBD2 (5 bases). Per the germline V gene, CDR1 is SGHDN and CDR2 is FVKESK. V shed 3 bases and J shed 4 bases, with 7 bases lying between them. The length of the CDR3 is 12 residues. The CDR3 loop reads CASSQTGYEQYV. For the CDR3, the DNA is TGTGCCAGCAGCCAGACGGGATACGAGCAGTACGTC.

The V call is TRBV6-1, the J call TRBJ2-7, with 9 nucleotides matching TRBD1. The germline V gene has CDR1 MNHNS and CDR2 SASEGT. The CDR3 has 14 residues. Unmatched junction bases numbered 8, after V lost 5 bases and J lost 6 bases. CDR3 sequence (DNA): TGTGCCAGCAGTAAACCCGGGACAGGGTTCGAGCAGTACGTC. It translates to CASSKPGTGFEQYV.

This clonotype was counted only a few times. The rearrangement uses TRBV27 and TRBJ2-2; 8 bases agree with TRBD2. After removal of 1 base from V and 2 bases from J, the junction contained 3 bases not matched to a gene. Germline assignment: CDR1 MNHEY and CDR2 SMNVEV (reference sequence). The CDR3 runs 16 residues. The CDR3 sequence: CASSLFSGTNTGELFF. CDR3 in DNA: TGTGCCAGCAGTTTATTTAGCGGGACAAACACCGGGGAGCTGTTTTTT.

This chain joins TRBV7-9 and TRBJ1-2; 10 bases fit TRBD1. Germline V gene sequence: CDR1 SEHNR, CDR2 FQNEAQ (reference sequence). The trim removed 1 base at V and 6 bases at J, leaving 5 bases unmatched. This CDR3 is built from 15 residues. The chain's CDR3 is CASSLGTGGYNGYTF. The DNA for the CDR3 is TGTGCCAGCAGCTTAGGGACAGGGGGTTACAATGGCTACACCTTC.

The chain recombines TRBV12-3 or TRBV12-4 with TRBJ2-7, with no clear D. V was cut by 3 bases and J by 1 base, with 10 bases left in between. This CDR3 is built from 14 residues. CDR3 protein: CASSFGVESYEQYF. CDR3 DNA: TGTGCCAGCAGTTTTGGGGTGGAGTCCTACGAGCAGTACTTC.

This clonotype was recorded many times. The rearrangement joins TRBV7-9 to TRBJ2-1; no clear D. Germline assignment: CDR1 SEHNR and CDR2 FQNEAQ (reference sequence). This CDR3 is 16 amino acids long. The germline V and J ends were trimmed by 5 bases and 0 bases, with 14 bases remaining between them. The CDR3 sequence: CASSAPIPRSYNEQFF. In DNA form, the CDR3 reads TGTGCCAGCAGCGCACCTATACCCCGCTCCTACAATGAGCAGTTCTTC. The whole variable domain, remainder taken from reference TRBV7-9 and TRBJ2-1, is DTGVSQNPRHKITKRGQNVTFRCDPISEHNRLYWYRQTLGQGPEFLTYFQNEAQLEKSRLLSDRFSAERPKGSFSTLEIQRTEQGDSAMYLCASSAPIPRSYNEQFFGPGTRLTVL.

This clonotype was seen a few times. The rearrangement links TRBV7-9 to TRBJ2-1, with D tentatively TRBD2 (6 bases). Trimming shortened V by 1 base and J by 7 bases, and 11 bases separated the two germline ends. This CDR3 contains 14 residues. Germline values: CDR1 SEHNR, CDR2 FQNEAQ (reference sequence). The CDR3 spells CASSLGTIGNEQFF. The CDR3, as DNA: TGTGCCAGCAGCTTAGGGACTATCGGAAATGAGCAGTTCTTC.

This clonotype showed up many times. V and J are TRBV20-1 and TRBJ1-2, with 7 bases that match TRBD1. Germline V gives CDR1 DFQATT, CDR2 SNEGSKA (reference sequence). Trimming at V came to 7 bases and at J to 4 bases, leaving 9 bases not matched to a gene. The CDR3 totals 13 residues. The CDR3 region is CSVEDRRGYGYTF. In DNA form, the CDR3 reads TGCAGTGTCGAGGACAGGCGCGGCTATGGCTACACCTTC.

This clonotype was detected many times. The rearrangement links TRBV10-3 to TRBJ2-1, with 12 bases aligning to TRBD1. Germline CDR1 and CDR2: ENHRY and SYGVKD. The CDR3 is made up of 15 amino acids. Trimming at V came to 6 bases and at J to 9 bases, leaving 9 bases not matched to a gene. The DNA of the CDR3 is TGTGCCATCAGGACCGGGACAGGGGGCTTCGGTGAGCAGTTCTTC. Translated: CAIRTGTGGFGEQFF.

This clonotype appeared a few times. This chain uses TRBV11-2 with TRBJ2-5; 8 positions agree with TRBD2. Germline values: CDR1 SGHAT, CDR2 FQNNGV. The length of the CDR3 is 16 residues. V was pared by 5 bases and J by 4 bases, with 12 bases of the junction left unmatched. The CDR3 is CASSTRAGALGETQYF. CDR3 nucleotide sequence: TGTGCCAGCAGCACCCGAGCGGGGGCCTTAGGAGAGACCCAGTACTTC. Looking up the rest from reference TRBV11-2 and TRBJ2-5 gives the full variable domain: EAGVAQSPRYKIIEKRQSVAFWCNPISGHATLYWYQQILGQGPKLLIQFQNNGVVDDSQLPKDRFSAERLKGVDSTLKIQPAKLEDSAVYLCASSTRAGALGETQYFGPGTRLLVL.

This clonotype was seen more than once but under ten times. This chain links TRBV6-2 or TRBV6-3 with TRBJ1-5; no reliable D call. The germline V gene has CDR1 MNHEY and CDR2 SVGEGT. The CDR3 is 15 amino acids. V was trimmed by 2 bases and J by 0 bases, leaving 8 bases between them. Here the CDR3 reads CASSYGTYSNQPQHF. The CDR3 DNA sequence: TGTGCCAGCAGTTACGGTACTTATAGCAATCAGCCCCAGCATTTT.

This clonotype was recorded at least ten times. The chain recombines TRBV7-9 with TRBJ2-2; TRBD2 aligns across 8 bases. After removal of 4 bases from V and 5 bases from J, the junction contained 6 bases not matched to a gene. The CDR3 runs 15 residues. Germline loops: CDR1 SEHNR, CDR2 FQNEAQ (reference sequence). CDR3 nucleotide sequence: TGTGCCAGCAGCTCCGGACTAGCCGGTACCGGGGAGCTGTTTTTT. Encoded protein: CASSSGLAGTGELFF. The full variable domain, completed using reference TRBV7-9 and TRBJ2-2, is DTGVSQNPRHKITKRGQNVTFRCDPISEHNRLYWYRQTLGQGPEFLTYFQNEAQLEKSRLLSDRFSAERPKGSFSTLEIQRTEQGDSAMYLCASSSGLAGTGELFFGEGSRLTVL.

The J gene is TRBJ2-1, the V gene TRBV28; D may be TRBD1 (6 bases). V was pared by 5 bases and J by 9 bases, with 23 bases between. The CDR3 totals 16 residues. Germline V gene data show CDR1 as MDHEN and CDR2 as SYDVKM. The CDR3 here is CASSRDISILGGEQFF. In DNA, the CDR3 is TGTGCCAGCAGTCGGGACATCTCTATTCTAGGGGGTGAGCAGTTCTTC. The entire variable domain, with the rest obtained from reference TRBV28 and TRBJ2-1, is as follows: DVKVTQSSRYLVKRTGEKVFLECVQDMDHENMFWYRQDPGLGLRLIYFSYDVKMKEKGDIPEGYSVSREKKERFSLILESASTNQTSMYLCASSRDISILGGEQFFGPGTRLTVL.

This clonotype was observed a handful of times. The V call is TRBV7-9, the J call TRBJ2-3; tentatively, D is TRBD2 (5 bases). V lost 6 bases to trimming and J lost 4 bases, with 11 bases between them. Germline V gene sequence: CDR1 SEHNR, CDR2 FQNEAQ (reference sequence). The CDR3 runs to 13 residues. The chain's CDR3 is CASRPADSDTQYF. CDR3 nucleotides: TGTGCCAGCAGACCCGCGGACTCAGATACGCAGTATTTT.

The gene calls are TRBV10-2 and TRBJ2-7; perhaps TRBD2 as D (5 bases). Germline loops: CDR1 WSHSY, CDR2 SAAADI. The ends were cut back, 2 bases at V and 4 bases at J, with 12 bases in the middle. The CDR3 spans 14 residues. CDR3 coding DNA: TGCGCCAGCAGTGAGGGGAGCGAGAGTTACGAGCAGTACTTC. Translated: CASSEGSESYEQYF.

The chain joins TRBV10-3 to TRBJ1-3; tentative D call: TRBD1 (6 bases). Germline V gene sequence: CDR1 ENHRY, CDR2 SYGVKD. The V end lost 3 bases, the J end lost 0 bases, and 12 bases lay between the germline ends. The length of the CDR3 is 16 residues. CDR3 nucleotides: TGTGCCATCAGTGACCTAAGACAGGACTCTGGAAACACCATATATTTT. Protein sequence: CAISDLRQDSGNTIYF.

This clonotype came up a few times. The V and J genes are TRBV19 and TRBJ2-2; a possible D gene is TRBD2 (5 bases). Germline-derived CDR1 and CDR2 are LNHDA and SQIVND (reference sequence). Trimming left V 5 bases short and J 3 bases short, with 16 bases between. CDR3 length: 16 amino acids. The CDR3 nucleotides read TGTGCCAGTAGTGGCCATAGAGGGATGGACACCGGGGAGCTGTTTTTT. Amino acids: CASSGHRGMDTGELFF.

Ten or more counts support this clonotype. The chain carries TRBV5-5 and TRBJ2-3, with 8 nucleotides matching TRBD1. Germline CDR1 reads SGHKS; CDR2 reads YYEKEE (reference sequence). The trim removed 0 bases at V and 2 bases at J, leaving 2 bases unmatched. This CDR3 has 15 amino acids. The CDR3: CASSLGDRITDTQYF. The CDR3 coding sequence is TGTGCCAGCAGCTTGGGGGACAGGATCACAGATACGCAGTATTTT.